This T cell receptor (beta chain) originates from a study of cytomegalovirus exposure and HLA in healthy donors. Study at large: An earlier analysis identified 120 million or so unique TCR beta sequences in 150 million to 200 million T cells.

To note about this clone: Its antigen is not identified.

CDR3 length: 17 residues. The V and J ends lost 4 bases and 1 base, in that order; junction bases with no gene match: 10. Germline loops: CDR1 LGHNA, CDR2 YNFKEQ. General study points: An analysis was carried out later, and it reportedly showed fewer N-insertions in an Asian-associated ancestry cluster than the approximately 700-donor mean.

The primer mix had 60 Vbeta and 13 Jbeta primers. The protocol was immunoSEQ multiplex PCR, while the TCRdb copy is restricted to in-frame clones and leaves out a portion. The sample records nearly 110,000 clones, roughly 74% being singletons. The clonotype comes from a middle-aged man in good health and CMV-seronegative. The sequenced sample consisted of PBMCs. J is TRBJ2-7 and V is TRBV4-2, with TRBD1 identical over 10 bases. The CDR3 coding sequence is TGTGCCAGCAGCCCCATTGGGACAGGGGCAGAATCCTACGAGCAGTACTTC. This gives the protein CASSPIGTGAESYEQYF.